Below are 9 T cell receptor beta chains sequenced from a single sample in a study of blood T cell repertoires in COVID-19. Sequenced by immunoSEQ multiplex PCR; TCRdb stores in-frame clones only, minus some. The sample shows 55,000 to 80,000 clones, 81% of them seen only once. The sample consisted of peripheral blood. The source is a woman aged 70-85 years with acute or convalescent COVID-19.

CDR3 DNA: TGCGCCAGCAGCCAAGATGCAGGGGTTCAGGCTAATGAAAAACTGTTTTTT. It is translated as CASSQDAGVQANEKLFF. V is TRBV4-1 and J is TRBJ1-4; perhaps TRBD1 as D (6 bases). The V end was cut by 0 bases, the J end by 3 bases, with 14 bases between. CDR3 length: 17 amino acids. Per germline, CDR1 MGHRA and CDR2 YSYEKL.

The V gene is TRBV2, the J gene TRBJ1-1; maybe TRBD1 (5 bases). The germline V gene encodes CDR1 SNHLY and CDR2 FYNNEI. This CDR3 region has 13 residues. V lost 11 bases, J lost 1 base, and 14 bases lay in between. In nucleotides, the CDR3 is TGTGCCGGGGGGACGGGAGAGAACACTGAAGCTTTCTTT. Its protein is CAGGTGENTEAFF.

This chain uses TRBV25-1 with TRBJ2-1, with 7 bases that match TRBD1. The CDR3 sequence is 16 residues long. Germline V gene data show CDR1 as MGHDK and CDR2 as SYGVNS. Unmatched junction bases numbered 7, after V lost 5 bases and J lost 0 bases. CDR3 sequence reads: CASSFDRASSYNEQFF. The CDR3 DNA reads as TGTGCCAGCAGTTTCGACAGGGCGAGCTCCTACAATGAGCAGTTCTTC.

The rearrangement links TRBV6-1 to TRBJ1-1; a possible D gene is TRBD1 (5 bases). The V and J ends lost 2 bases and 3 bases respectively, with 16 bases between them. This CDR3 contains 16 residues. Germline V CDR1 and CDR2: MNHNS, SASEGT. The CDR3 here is CASSELGPPAYTEAFF. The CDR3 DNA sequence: TGTGCCAGCAGTGAATTGGGGCCTCCTGCGTACACTGAAGCTTTCTTT.

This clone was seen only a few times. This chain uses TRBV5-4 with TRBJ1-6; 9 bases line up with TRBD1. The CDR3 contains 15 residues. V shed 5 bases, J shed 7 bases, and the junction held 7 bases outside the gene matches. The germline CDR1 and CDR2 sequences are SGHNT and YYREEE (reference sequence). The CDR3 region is CASRASGQGNSPLHF. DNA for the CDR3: TGTGCCAGCAGGGCTTCGGGACAGGGAAATTCACCCCTCCACTTT. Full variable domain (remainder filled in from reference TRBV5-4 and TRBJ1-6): ETGVTQSPTHLIKTRGQQVTLRCSSQSGHNTVSWYQQALGQGPQFIFQYYREEENGRGNFPPRFSGLQFPNYSSELNVNALELDDSALYLCASRASGQGNSPLHFGNGTRLTVT.

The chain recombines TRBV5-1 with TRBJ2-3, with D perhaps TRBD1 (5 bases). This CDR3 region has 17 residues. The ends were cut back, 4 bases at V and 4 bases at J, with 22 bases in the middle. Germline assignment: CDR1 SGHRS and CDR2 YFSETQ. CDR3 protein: CASSRRSRLDISDTQYF. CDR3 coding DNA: TGCGCCAGCAGCCGTCGATCCCGATTGGACATATCAGATACGCAGTATTTT.

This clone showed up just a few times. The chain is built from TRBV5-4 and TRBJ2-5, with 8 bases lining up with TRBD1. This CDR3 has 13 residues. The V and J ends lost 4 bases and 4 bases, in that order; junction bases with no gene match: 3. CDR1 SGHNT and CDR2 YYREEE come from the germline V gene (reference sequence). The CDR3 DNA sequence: TGTGCCAGCAGCCGGACAGGGAGAGAGACCCAGTACTTC. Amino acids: CASSRTGRETQYF.

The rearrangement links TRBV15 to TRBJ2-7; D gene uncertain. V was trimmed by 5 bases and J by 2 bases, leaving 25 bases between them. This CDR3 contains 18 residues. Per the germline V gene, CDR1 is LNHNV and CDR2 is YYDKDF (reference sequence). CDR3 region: CATSLTKDFQKLPYEQYF. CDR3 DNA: TGTGCCACCAGCCTCACCAAAGACTTTCAAAAACTACCCTACGAGCAGTACTTC. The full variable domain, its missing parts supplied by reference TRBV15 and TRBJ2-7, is DAMVIQNPRYQVTQFGKPVTLSCSQTLNHNVMYWYQQKSSQAPKLLFHYYDKDFNNEADTPDNFQSRRPNTSFCFLDIRSPGLGDTAMYLCATSLTKDFQKLPYEQYFGPGTRLTVT.

CDR3 bases: TGCGCCAGCAGCTGGACAGGGTTGACAGATACGCAGTATTTT. This translates into CASSWTGLTDTQYF. The rearrangement links TRBV5-1 to TRBJ2-3; TRBD1 aligns across 8 bases. In germline, CDR1 is SGHRS, CDR2 YFSETQ. CDR3 size: 14 residues. V shed 3 bases and J 3 bases; nucleotides not matched to a gene: 3.